Sequencing of this T cell receptor (beta chain) was carried out in a study of CD8 T cells in Susac syndrome. Random hexamers were used to reverse transcribe 0.5 to 1 ug of RNA. Amplification of TCR beta CDR3 across 54 Vbeta and 13 Jbeta was performed with immunoSEQ multiplex PCR. TCRdb redid the calling of the immunoSEQ multiplex PCR reads with MiXCR, one entry per CDR3 protein. This table holds under 200,000 distinct CDR3 sequences, 85% to 95% found once. The V and J ends lost 8 bases and 3 bases, in that order; junction bases with no gene match: 6. Germline values: CDR1 SNHLY, CDR2 FYNNEI. The CDR3 consists of 13 residues. Patients with Susac syndrome met the recently defined diagnostic criteria for definite or probable disease. Through negative isolation, CD4+ and CD8+ T cells were obtained, while TEMRA cells were enriched using FACS.

This TCR derives from a human donor with Susac syndrome. Material: CD4+ T cells from PBMCs. The V call is TRBV2, the J call TRBJ1-2; 7 bases agree with TRBD1. Here the CDR3 DNA reads TGTGCCAGCGGTGGGACAGCATACTATGGCTACACCTTC. Protein: CASGGTAYYGYTF.